The 16 T cell receptor beta chains listed next were all sequenced from one sample in a study of shared clonotypes between healthy human individuals. Positive CCR7 selection of CD45RO-negative cells yielded the naive CD8 cells, and terminally differentiated effector memory CD45RA+ cells were excluded. The method was immunoSEQ multiplex PCR; TCRdb's version includes in-frame clones alone and lacks a portion of them. The sample lists hundreds of thousands of clones, about 96% occurring once. Sequenced input: naive CD8+ T cells sorted from blood. Source of these receptors: a woman in her thirties in good health.

CDR3 loop: CASSLQAGGVNQPQHF. DNA for the CDR3: TGTGCCAGCAGTCTTCAGGCAGGGGGCGTCAATCAGCCCCAGCATTTT. V and J are TRBV28 and TRBJ1-5; 8 bases are a match to TRBD1. CDR1 MDHEN and CDR2 SYDVKM come from the germline V gene. The CDR3 totals 16 residues. J gave up 3 bases and V 5 bases, and 9 bases lay outside the gene matches.

This chain joins TRBV6-5 and TRBJ2-7, with TRBD2 matching 8 bases. This CDR3 has 14 residues. Germline V gives CDR1 MNHEY, CDR2 SVGAGI. V was pared by 6 bases and J by 5 bases, with 9 bases of the junction left unmatched. The CDR3 sequence is CASSFDSGGDEQYF. Written as DNA, the CDR3 is TGTGCCAGCAGCTTCGACAGCGGGGGAGACGAGCAGTACTTC.

This rearrangement joins TRBV7-9 to TRBJ2-7, with 12 bases fitting TRBD2. Unmatched junction bases numbered 8, after V lost 2 bases and J lost 3 bases. The germline CDR1 and CDR2 sequences are SEHNR and FQNEAQ (reference sequence). This CDR3 is built from 17 residues. The CDR3 here is CASSLRLAGANSYEQYF. The CDR3, as DNA: TGTGCCAGCAGCTTACGACTAGCGGGAGCAAATAGCTACGAGCAGTACTTC.

V gene TRBV5-1 combines with J gene TRBJ2-7, with D perhaps TRBD1 or TRBD2 (6 bases each). This CDR3 has 14 amino acids. Germline CDR1 and CDR2: SGHRS and YFSETQ. V lost 3 bases and J lost 5, with 15 bases in between. As DNA, the CDR3 is TGCGCCAGCAGCTGGACGGGGGCTCGGGACGAGCAGTACTTC. Amino acid sequence: CASSWTGARDEQYF.

The rearrangement links TRBV2 to TRBJ2-7; no firm D call. V dropped 3 bases and J dropped 4 bases, with 13 bases sitting between them. The germline V gene encodes CDR1 SNHLY and CDR2 FYNNEI. The length of the CDR3 is 14 residues. In DNA form, the CDR3 reads TGTGCCAGCAGTGATATCGGGCAGATATACGAGCAGTACTTC. Its translation is CASSDIGQIYEQYF.

The rearrangement links TRBV28 to TRBJ2-7, with 12 nucleotides matching TRBD2. Losses at the gene ends were 4 bases for V and 6 bases for J; bases not matched to a gene: 19. The V gene's germline CDR1 is MDHEN and CDR2 SYDVKM. The CDR3 consists of 19 residues. The DNA of the CDR3 is TGTGCCAGCAGTTCAAACCGACTAGCGGGAGAGACCAGCCCATCCGAGCAGTACTTC. Translating it yields CASSSNRLAGETSPSEQYF. Full variable domain (remainder filled in from reference TRBV28 and TRBJ2-7): DVKVTQSSRYLVKRTGEKVFLECVQDMDHENMFWYRQDPGLGLRLIYFSYDVKMKEKGDIPEGYSVSREKKERFSLILESASTNQTSMYLCASSSNRLAGETSPSEQYFGPGTRLTVT.

V and J are TRBV7-3 and TRBJ2-1; TRBD1 matches at 9 bases. This CDR3 has 19 amino acids. Germline CDR1 is SGHTA and CDR2 is FQGTGA. Trimming removed 0 bases from V and 2 bases from J; junction bases left unmatched: 11. The DNA of the CDR3 is TGTGCCAGCAGCTTAACCGTCCCCGAAGGACAGGGGCCCTACAATGAGCAGTTCTTC. Its protein product is CASSLTVPEGQGPYNEQFF.

This chain uses TRBV7-2 with TRBJ2-1; 15 nucleotides agree with TRBD2. Germline V CDR1 and CDR2: SGHTA, FQGNSA. The CDR3 runs 16 residues. V was clipped by 4 bases and J by 9 bases; unmatched bases: 7. The CDR3 protein is CASSSGLAGGLGEQFF. CDR3 sequence (DNA): TGTGCCAGCAGCTCTGGACTAGCGGGAGGGCTTGGTGAGCAGTTCTTC.

This clone came up once. The chain couples TRBV5-1 to TRBJ1-2; no clear D. The CDR3 is made up of 15 amino acids. CDR1 SGHRS and CDR2 YFSETQ come from the germline V gene. V was trimmed by 6 bases and J by 0 bases, leaving 15 bases between them. The CDR3 here is CASNLGLEANYGYTF. DNA of the CDR3: TGCGCCAGCAACCTCGGACTGGAAGCTAACTATGGCTACACCTTC.

This chain uses TRBV27 with TRBJ1-1; D may be TRBD1 (6 bases). CDR3 size: 14 residues. With 3 bases removed from V and 4 bases from J, the gap between germline ends came to 12 bases. Germline V gives CDR1 MNHEY, CDR2 SMNVEV (reference sequence). DNA for the CDR3: TGTGCCAGCAGTTTCGGGGGCGCGGGCACTGAAGCTTTCTTT. Protein: CASSFGGAGTEAFF.

This clone was observed a single time. J is TRBJ1-1 and V is TRBV27; D is unresolved. With 4 bases removed from V and 4 bases from J, the gap between germline ends came to 10 bases. Germline CDR1 is MNHEY and CDR2 is SMNVEV (reference sequence). This CDR3 has 13 residues. The CDR3 is CASSYGYGTEAFF. The CDR3, as DNA: TGTGCCAGCAGTTACGGGTACGGCACTGAAGCTTTCTTT.

The chain has TRBV13 and TRBJ1-3; D not resolved. CDR1 is PRHDT and CDR2 is FYEKMQ in the germline V gene (reference sequence). This CDR3 region has 15 residues. Trimming removed 5 bases at V and 0 bases at J, with 11 bases between. CDR3 amino acids: CASSPNPSSGNTIYF. In nucleotides, the CDR3 is TGTGCCAGCAGCCCCAATCCCAGCTCTGGAAACACCATATATTTT.

The chain has TRBV10-3 and TRBJ1-3; D might be TRBD1 (5 bases). V lost 0 bases and J 3 bases, leaving 12 bases between the germline ends. Germline CDR1 ENHRY, CDR2 SYGVKD. This CDR3 contains 16 residues. The CDR3 DNA reads TGTGCCATCAGTGAGTCGGTCGCAGGGTTTGGAAACACCATATATTTT. Protein: CAISESVAGFGNTIYF.

The chain is built from TRBV27 and TRBJ2-3; 9 nucleotides match TRBD2. The CDR3 loop spans 13 amino acids. Germline V gene lookup returns CDR1 MNHEY and CDR2 SMNVEV (reference sequence). Trimming removed 7 bases from V and 6 bases from J; junction bases left unmatched: 5. The CDR3 loop is CASTSGTGDTQYF. The CDR3 DNA reads as TGTGCCAGCACTAGCGGGACGGGGGATACGCAGTATTTT.

This sequence joins TRBV28 and TRBJ1-2, with 7 bases matching TRBD1. In germline, CDR1 is MDHEN, CDR2 SYDVKM. The CDR3 is made up of 16 amino acids. Trimming cost V 5 bases and J 1 base; bases outside gene matches: 10. The CDR3: CASSTEPGQINYGYTF. The DNA of the CDR3 is TGTGCCAGCAGTACCGAACCGGGACAGATTAACTATGGCTACACCTTC.

For the CDR3, the DNA is TGTGCCAGCAGTTTCCGGGGCAGCCTCTATGGCTACACCTTC. This sequence encodes CASSFRGSLYGYTF. J is TRBJ1-2 and V is TRBV28; D may be TRBD1 (5 bases). This CDR3 has 14 amino acids. Trimming left V 3 bases short and J 4 bases short, with 12 bases between. Germline V gives CDR1 MDHEN, CDR2 SYDVKM.